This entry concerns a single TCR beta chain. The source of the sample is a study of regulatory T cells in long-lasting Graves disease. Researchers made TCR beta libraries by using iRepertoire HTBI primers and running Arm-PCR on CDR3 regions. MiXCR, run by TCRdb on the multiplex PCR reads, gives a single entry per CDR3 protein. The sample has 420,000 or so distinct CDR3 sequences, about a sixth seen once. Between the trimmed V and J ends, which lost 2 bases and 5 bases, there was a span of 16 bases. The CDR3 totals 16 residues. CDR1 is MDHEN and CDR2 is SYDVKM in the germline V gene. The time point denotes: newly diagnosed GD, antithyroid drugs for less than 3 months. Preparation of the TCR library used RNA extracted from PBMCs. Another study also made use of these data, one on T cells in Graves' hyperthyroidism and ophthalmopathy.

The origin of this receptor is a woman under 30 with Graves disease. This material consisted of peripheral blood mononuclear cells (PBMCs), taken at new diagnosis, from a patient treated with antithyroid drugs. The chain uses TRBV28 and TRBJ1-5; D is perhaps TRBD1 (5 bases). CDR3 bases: TGTGCCAGCAGTTTAACCCCGCAGGGAATGGATCAGCCCCAGCATTTT. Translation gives CASSLTPQGMDQPQHF.